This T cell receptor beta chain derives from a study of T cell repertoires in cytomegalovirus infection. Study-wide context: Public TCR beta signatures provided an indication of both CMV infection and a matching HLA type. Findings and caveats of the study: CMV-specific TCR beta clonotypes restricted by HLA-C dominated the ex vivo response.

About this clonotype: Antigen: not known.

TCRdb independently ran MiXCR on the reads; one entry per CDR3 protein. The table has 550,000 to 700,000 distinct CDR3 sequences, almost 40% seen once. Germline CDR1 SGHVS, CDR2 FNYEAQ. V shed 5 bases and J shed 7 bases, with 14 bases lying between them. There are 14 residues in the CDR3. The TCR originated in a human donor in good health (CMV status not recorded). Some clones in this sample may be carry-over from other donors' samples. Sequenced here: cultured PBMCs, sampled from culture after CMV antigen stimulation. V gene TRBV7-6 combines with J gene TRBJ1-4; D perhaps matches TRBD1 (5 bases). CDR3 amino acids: CASSHTGFGEKLFF. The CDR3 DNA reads TGTGCCAGCAGCCATACAGGATTTGGTGAAAAACTGTTTTTT.